This T cell receptor (beta chain) was sequenced during a study of CD8 T cells in ankylosing spondylitis. A quantitative 5'-RACE method, one with molecular barcodes, was used to make TCR beta libraries. TCRdb processed the 5' RACE reads anew with MiXCR; each CDR3 protein has one entry. The sample includes 500,000 or so distinct CDR3 sequences, approximately 5.3% of them seen just once. CDR1 and CDR2 from the germline V gene are SGHRS and YFSETQ. V lost 0 bases, J lost 15 bases, and 19 bases lay in between. The CDR3 length is 14 residues. Many counts were recorded for this clonotype. Its antigen is not identified. Overall study results and limits: Disease-associated clones were CD8+ and fairly uncommon in peripheral blood. Clones linked to disease were reported to show significant enrichment in matched ankylosing spondylitis synovial fluid. A motif of fewer than ten highly homologous TCR beta variants was seen as apparently characteristic of ankylosing spondylitis blood.

The TCR was taken from a male donor with ankylosing spondylitis. Material: blood, either unsorted or a sorted T cell fraction (not recorded which). The rearrangement uses TRBV5-1 and TRBJ2-1, with D possibly being TRBD1 or TRBD2 (7 bases each). The CDR3 here is CASSLDPGGDLLFF. In DNA form, the CDR3 reads TGCGCCAGCAGCTTGGATCCAGGGGGGGACCTGTTGTTCTTC. Using reference TRBV5-1 and TRBJ2-1 for the parts outside the CDR3, the full variable domain is KAGVTQTPRYLIKTRGQQVTLSCSPISGHRSVSWYQQTPGQGLQFLFEYFSETQRNKGNFPGRFSGRQFSNSRSEMNVSTLELGDSALYLCASSLDPGGDLLFFGPGTRLTVL.